This T cell receptor (beta chain) was captured in a study of response to subunit inactivated influenza vaccine. Study-wide findings and caveats: Authors suggested that a seasonal influenza vaccination recruits few new T cells each time.

TCRdb reprocessed the RT-PCR reads with MiXCR, giving one entry per CDR3 protein. The top ten hold approximately 10% of the sample, which has about 180,000 distinct CDR3 sequences, about 9% seen once. Turning to this clonotype: Antigen unknown.

The sequence was collected from a man aged 50-59 years who received an inactivated influenza vaccine. Sequences were derived from non-naive T cells sorted from PBMCs, sampled on the day of vaccination.

The CDR3 protein is CSATRLASYNEQFF. The CDR3 DNA reads as TGCAGTGCTACCAGACTAGCTTCCTACAATGAGCAGTTCTTC. The chain recombines TRBV20-1 with TRBJ2-1; 7 bases map to TRBD2. The germline V gene has CDR1 DFQATT and CDR2 SNEGSKA (reference sequence). V trimming: 4 bases; J trimming: 1 base; junction bases outside the gene matches: 4. The CDR3 totals 14 residues.